Listed below are T cell receptor beta chains from one sample, sequenced in a study of T cell changes during pregnancy in multiple sclerosis. The method was immunoSEQ multiplex PCR; TCRdb's version includes in-frame clones alone and lacks a portion of them. This sample has some 77,000 clones, with 90% to 95% found just once. The source material was peripheral blood, sampled in the second trimester of pregnancy. The receptors derive from a female donor in good health, enrolled as a control in a pregnancy study. Each CDR3 is given with its conserved first and last residue. A D gene is named only where the DNA matches it firmly. Rows may omit the clone size; those that give it use once, few, many or a size class.

TRBD2	.	TRBJ2-3	TRBV6-6	TGTGCCAGCAGCCTCGGGACTAGCCTCAACACAGATACGCAGTATTTT	CASSLGTSLNTDTQYF
.	.	TRBJ1-1	TRBV5-6	TGTGCCAGCAGAGGCGGGGAGAACACTGAAGCTTTCTTT	CASRGGENTEAFF
TRBD1	.	TRBJ1-2	TRBV5-6	TGTGCCAGCAGCTTCCCGGACAGGGGATATGGCTACACCTTC	CASSFPDRGYGYTF
.	.	TRBJ1-2	TRBV2	TGTGCCAGCAGGCAACAGGGAATACTCAACTATGGCTACACCTTC	CASRQQGILNYGYTF
TRBD2	.	TRBJ2-2	TRBV7-9	TGTGCCAGCAGCTTCGAACTAGCGGGGGGGGAGCTGTTTTTT	CASSFELAGGELFF
TRBD1	.	TRBJ2-3	TRBV29-1	TGCAGCGTTGAATCCCGGACAGGGTCTAGCACAGATACGCAGTATTTT	CSVESRTGSSTDTQYF
TRBD1	.	TRBJ2-7	TRBV23-1	TGCGCCAGCAGTCAACCGAAGGGACAGGGCCACGAGCAGTACTTC	CASSQPKGQGHEQYF
.	.	TRBJ1-2	TRBV5-4	TGTGCCAGCAGCTCCAAAGCAGGCACTAACTATGGCTACACCTTC	CASSSKAGTNYGYTF
TRBD1	.	TRBJ1-2	TRBV10-3	TGTGCCATCAGTGACCTAAAGGGGTGGACAGGGGATGGCTACACCTTC	CAISDLKGWTGDGYTF
TRBD1	.	TRBJ1-5	TRBV9	TGTGCCAGCAGCGTCAACGGACAGGGGAATCAGCCCCAGCATTTT	CASSVNGQGNQPQHF
TRBD1	.	TRBJ1-2	TRBV30	TGTGCCTGGGCGCAGGGGGCGGACTATGGCTACACCTTC	CAWAQGADYGYTF
TRBD2	.	TRBJ2-3	TRBV11-3	TGTGCCAGCAGCTCCCGGTTAGCGGGGAGCACAGATACGCAGTATTTT	CASSSRLAGSTDTQYF
.	.	TRBJ1-5	TRBV12-5	TGTGCTAGCGGAGAGGGAGGAGGACAGCCCCAGCATTTT	CASGEGGGQPQHF
.	.	TRBJ2-3	TRBV2	TGTGCCAGCAGTGACACTAGTCTAAATGGAGATACGCAGTATTTT	CASSDTSLNGDTQYF
.	.	TRBJ2-7	TRBV4-3	TGCGCCAGCAGCCAAGATCACAGGGTCGGGTCTTCCGATTCCTACGAGCAGTACTTC	CASSQDHRVGSSDSYEQYF
.	.	TRBJ2-2	TRBV5-4	TGTGCCAGCAGCTTGGACGTGTTTATCGGGACCGGGGAGCTGTTTTTT	CASSLDVFIGTGELFF
TRBD1	.	TRBJ2-7	TRBV4-1	TGCGCCAGCAGCCCCCGGACAGGAAGATACCCCTACGAGCAGTACTTC	CASSPRTGRYPYEQYF
.	.	TRBJ1-2	TRBV4-3	TGCGCCAGCAGCCAAAAACGCCCGAGGCCGTGGGGTGACTACGGCTACACCTTC	CASSQKRPRPWGDYGYTF
TRBD1	few	TRBJ1-6	TRBV27	TGTGCCAGCAGTCGGGACAGTAATTCACCCCTCCACTTT	CASSRDSNSPLHF
.	once	TRBJ1-2	TRBV10-3	TGTGCCATCAGTGAAAGGGGGACGTTGGGTGGCTACACCTTC	CAISERGTLGGYTF
TRBD1	.	TRBJ1-6	TRBV19	TGTGCCAGTAGTATTGGACAGGGGAATTCACCCCTCCACTTT	CASSIGQGNSPLHF
TRBD2	.	TRBJ2-5	TRBV29-1	TGCAGCGTTGAACCAGCGGGGGCCCAGTCAACCCAGTACTTC	CSVEPAGAQSTQYF
.	.	TRBJ1-1	TRBV5-1	TGCGCCACCCATCCTACCGGGACACAGAACACTGAAGCTTTCTTT	CATHPTGTQNTEAFF
.	.	TRBJ1-1	TRBV11-2	TGTGCCAGCAGCCCCTCCGGACACAGGAACACTGAAGCTTTCTTT	CASSPSGHRNTEAFF
.	.	TRBJ2-1	TRBV5-1	TGCGCCAGCAGCTTGTTGGGGAAGCGGAACTCCTACAATGAGCAGTTCTTC	CASSLLGKRNSYNEQFF
TRBD1	.	TRBJ2-7	TRBV9	TGTGCCAGCAGCGCCGAGGGGACAGGGAACTGGGAGCAGTACTTC	CASSAEGTGNWEQYF
TRBD2	.	TRBJ2-5	TRBV6-5	TGTGCCAGCAGTCGCCGGACTAGCCCTCTGGGGACCCAGTACTTC	CASSRRTSPLGTQYF
.	.	TRBJ1-1	TRBV7-3	TGTGCCAGCAGCCCTTCGACAGGATTTGAAGCTTTCTTT	CASSPSTGFEAFF
.	once	TRBJ1-1	TRBV19	TGTGCCAGTAATCGAAGACTCTCGAACACTGAAGCTTTCTTT	CASNRRLSNTEAFF
TRBD1	once	TRBJ2-5	TRBV30	TGTGCCTGCCTTGGACAGGCCCACGGGCAGTACTTC	CACLGQAHGQYF
TRBD1	.	TRBJ1-2	TRBV4-3	TGCGCCAGCAGCCCTAGGACAGGGAATGGCTACACCTTC	CASSPRTGNGYTF
.	.	TRBJ2-1	TRBV30	TGTGCCTGCCCTCGGACCCGCAGGGTGTACAATGAGCAGTTCTTC	CACPRTRRVYNEQFF
TRBD1	.	TRBJ2-7	TRBV6-6	TGTGCCAGCAGTTACTCGAAGGGGGCGAGATACGAGCAGTACTTC	CASSYSKGARYEQYF
.	.	TRBJ1-2	TRBV4-3	TGCGCCAGCAGCCAAGACCCCGGAGCTAACTATGGCTACACCTTC	CASSQDPGANYGYTF
TRBD2	.	TRBJ2-1	TRBV13	TGTGCCAGCAGCTTCACTAGCGGTTACTACAATGAGCAGTTCTTC	CASSFTSGYYNEQFF
.	.	TRBJ1-2	TRBV7-9	TGTGCCAGCAGCCAAGGTCGGGGTAACTATGGCTACACCTTC	CASSQGRGNYGYTF
.	.	TRBJ1-2	TRBV4-1	TGCGCCAGCAGCCAAGATGCGGGGGCGGGCCCCCTTACGAGTGGCTACACCTTC	CASSQDAGAGPLTSGYTF
.	.	TRBJ1-4	TRBV29-1	TGCAGCGCCGGCGGGAGAGCTAATGAAAAACTGTTTTTT	CSAGGRANEKLFF
TRBD1	large	TRBJ1-2	TRBV29-1	TGCAGCGTAGGACAGGGAGATCGTTCTTATGGCTACACCTTC	CSVGQGDRSYGYTF
TRBD1	.	TRBJ1-2	TRBV9	TGTGCCAGCAGCGTCCAGGGGGTTAGCTATGGCTACACCTTC	CASSVQGVSYGYTF
.	.	TRBJ2-5	TRBV4-3	TGCGCCAGCAGCCAGACAACGGTTGGGGAGACCCAGTACTTC	CASSQTTVGETQYF
.	.	TRBJ2-6	TRBV15	TGTGCCACCAGCAGAGTTGGAGGGTCCCAGGCCAACGTCCTGACTTTC	CATSRVGGSQANVLTF
.	.	TRBJ1-6	TRBV5-6	TGTGCCAGCAGCTTCAGGGGTCCCTTTATTAATTCACCCCTCCACTTT	CASSFRGPFINSPLHF
TRBD1	.	TRBJ1-4	TRBV6-6	TGTGCCAGCAGTGACAGACAGGGAAATGAAAAACTGTTTTTT	CASSDRQGNEKLFF
TRBD1	.	TRBJ1-2	TRBV5-4	TGTGCCAGCAGCCACCGACAGGGCTCGAGTTATGGCTACACCTTC	CASSHRQGSSYGYTF